The clone carrying this T cell receptor (beta chain) is a singleton in its sample. Its target is not known. The sample originates from a study of cytomegalovirus exposure and HLA in healthy donors. Findings and caveats of the study: Analyses of presence and absence presupposed an approximately uniform sequencing depth across donors. There were a few CMV-associated chains whose specificity for CMV antigens was confirmed in vitro.

This CDR3 has 14 amino acids. V lost 3 bases, J lost 3 bases, and 10 bases lay in between. The germline gives CDR1 SGDLS, CDR2 YYNGEE. The primer mix had 60 Vbeta and 13 Jbeta primers. Generated by immunoSEQ multiplex PCR, the TCRdb table keeps only in-frame clones and is missing some. The sample comprises roughly 180,000 clones, 75% to 85% of which are singletons, and more than 3% rests with the top ten. The chain joins TRBV9 to TRBJ1-5; possible D gene TRBD1, 6 bases. The TCR originated in a woman aged 55-69 years in good health and CMV-seropositive. Sequenced sample: PBMCs. CDR3 protein: CASSGGQSNQPQHF. The CDR3 DNA is TGTGCCAGCAGCGGCGGACAGTCCAATCAGCCCCAGCATTTT.